This is a list of T cell receptor beta chains from one sample in a study of CD8 T cells in ankylosing spondylitis. TCRdb independently ran MiXCR on the 5' RACE reads; one entry per CDR3 protein. This sample has some 92,000 distinct CDR3 sequences; roughly 30% occur once, and the top ten carry 55% to 75%. Sequencing input: blood, either unsorted or a sorted T cell fraction (not recorded which). The receptors come from a male donor with ankylosing spondylitis or in good health (not recorded which). Both conserved end residues are part of each CDR3. A D gene is named only where the DNA matches it firmly. The listing skips clone size in some rows; elsewhere it reads once, few, many or a size class.

v_gene: TRBV4-1; d_gene: TRBD2; abundance: NA; j_gene: TRBJ2-5; CDR3aa: CASSQPAGGSGETQYF; CDR3nt: TGCGCCAGCAGCCAACCCGCGGGGGGGTCCGGGGAGACCCAGTACTTC
v_gene: TRBV5-6; d_gene: NA; abundance: few; j_gene: TRBJ2-3; CDR3aa: CASSAGADSSTDTQYF; CDR3nt: TGTGCCAGCAGCGCCGGAGCGGACTCTAGCACAGATACGCAGTATTTT
v_gene: TRBV7-2; d_gene: NA; abundance: NA; j_gene: TRBJ2-7; CDR3aa: CASSLWASETYEQYF; CDR3nt: TGTGCCAGCAGCTTATGGGCCAGTGAAACCTACGAGCAGTACTTC
v_gene: TRBV7-6; d_gene: NA; abundance: NA; j_gene: TRBJ1-1; CDR3aa: CASSSDFSDTEAFF; CDR3nt: TGTGCCAGCAGCTCCGATTTTTCGGACACTGAAGCTTTCTTT
v_gene: TRBV7-9; d_gene: NA; abundance: NA; j_gene: TRBJ1-4; CDR3aa: CATVRGLNEKLFF; CDR3nt: TGTGCCACCGTACGGGGCCTTAATGAAAAACTGTTTTTT
v_gene: TRBV5-1; d_gene: NA; abundance: NA; j_gene: TRBJ1-1; CDR3aa: CASSPSGRSGTEAFF; CDR3nt: TGCGCCAGCAGCCCTTCGGGCAGGTCGGGCACTGAAGCTTTCTTT
v_gene: TRBV12-3/TRBV12-4; d_gene: NA; abundance: few; j_gene: TRBJ1-2; CDR3aa: CASSLVSSYGYTF; CDR3nt: TGTGCCAGCAGTTTAGTGAGCAGCTATGGCTACACCTTC
v_gene: TRBV20-1; d_gene: TRBD1; abundance: NA; j_gene: TRBJ1-2; CDR3aa: CSAWEDRFDGYTF; CDR3nt: TGCAGTGCTTGGGAGGACAGGTTCGACGGCTACACCTTC
v_gene: TRBV20-1; d_gene: NA; abundance: NA; j_gene: TRBJ2-1; CDR3aa: CSASSGPVSYNEQFF; CDR3nt: TGCAGTGCTAGCTCGGGTCCAGTCTCCTACAATGAGCAGTTCTTC
v_gene: TRBV6-5; d_gene: NA; abundance: few; j_gene: TRBJ2-3; CDR3aa: CASSYGLAVDGTDTQYF; CDR3nt: TGTGCCAGCAGTTACGGATTGGCGGTCGATGGGACAGATACGCAGTATTTT
v_gene: TRBV29-1; d_gene: TRBD2; abundance: NA; j_gene: TRBJ2-1; CDR3aa: CSVPWVAGALSYNEQFF; CDR3nt: TGCAGCGTACCCTGGGTAGCGGGGGCTCTCTCCTACAATGAGCAGTTCTTC
v_gene: TRBV7-6; d_gene: TRBD1; abundance: NA; j_gene: TRBJ1-6; CDR3aa: CASSFGGQGANSPLHF; CDR3nt: TGTGCCAGCAGCTTTGGGGGACAGGGCGCAAATTCACCCCTCCACTTT
v_gene: TRBV5-1; d_gene: NA; abundance: NA; j_gene: TRBJ2-2; CDR3aa: CASSRPPGRVGELFF; CDR3nt: TGCGCCAGCAGCCGGCCCCCAGGGCGGGTCGGGGAGCTGTTTTTT
v_gene: TRBV6-1; d_gene: NA; abundance: NA; j_gene: TRBJ2-5; CDR3aa: CASLVWVGSLETQYF; CDR3nt: TGTGCCAGCTTGGTCTGGGTAGGGTCACTGGAGACCCAGTACTTC
v_gene: TRBV19; d_gene: NA; abundance: NA; j_gene: TRBJ2-1; CDR3aa: CASSILTPGGNEQFF; CDR3nt: TGTGCCAGTAGTATCCTTACTCCCGGTGGGAATGAGCAGTTCTTC
v_gene: TRBV20-1; d_gene: NA; abundance: NA; j_gene: TRBJ2-3; CDR3aa: CSARDGGGSDTQYF; CDR3nt: TGCAGTGCTAGAGATGGGGGCGGGTCCGATACGCAGTATTTT
v_gene: TRBV6-1; d_gene: TRBD2; abundance: NA; j_gene: TRBJ2-4; CDR3aa: CASSRGGIPENIQYF; CDR3nt: TGTGCCAGCAGTCGCGGGGGGATTCCCGAAAACATTCAGTACTTC
v_gene: TRBV20-1; d_gene: NA; abundance: NA; j_gene: TRBJ2-5; CDR3aa: CSPPRETQYF; CDR3nt: TGCAGTCCCCCCAGGGAGACCCAGTACTTC
v_gene: TRBV7-9; d_gene: NA; abundance: NA; j_gene: TRBJ2-1; CDR3aa: CASSPSAGRNNEQFF; CDR3nt: TGTGCCAGCAGCCCATCGGCCGGCAGAAACAATGAGCAGTTCTTC
v_gene: TRBV27; d_gene: NA; abundance: NA; j_gene: TRBJ1-6; CDR3aa: CASGILNSPLHF; CDR3nt: TGTGCCAGCGGGATATTAAATTCACCCCTCCACTTT
v_gene: TRBV7-9; d_gene: NA; abundance: NA; j_gene: TRBJ2-5; CDR3aa: CASSFGDIGETQYF; CDR3nt: TGTGCCAGCAGCTTTGGAGATATCGGGGAGACCCAGTACTTC
v_gene: TRBV20-1; d_gene: NA; abundance: NA; j_gene: TRBJ2-5; CDR3aa: CSARGPGSLETQYF; CDR3nt: TGCAGTGCTAGAGGGCCCGGAAGCTTGGAGACCCAGTACTTC
v_gene: TRBV29-1; d_gene: NA; abundance: few; j_gene: TRBJ2-3; CDR3aa: CSAGREEDTQYF; CDR3nt: TGCAGCGCCGGAAGGGAGGAAGATACGCAGTATTTT
v_gene: TRBV6-1; d_gene: NA; abundance: few; j_gene: TRBJ2-2; CDR3aa: CASAVIQNTGELFF; CDR3nt: TGTGCCAGCGCCGTTATACAGAACACCGGGGAGCTGTTTTTT
v_gene: TRBV18; d_gene: NA; abundance: few; j_gene: TRBJ2-7; CDR3aa: CASSPPAGPYEQYF; CDR3nt: TGTGCCAGCTCACCTCCAGCGGGTCCCTACGAGCAGTACTTC